These 20 T cell receptor beta chains share one sample of origin, sequenced in a study of T-cell memory formation after mild COVID-19. TCRdb fed the 5' RACE reads into MiXCR, producing one record per CDR3 protein. This table has around 450,000 distinct CDR3 sequences, over 15% appearing once. The source material was PBMCs or a T cell subset sorted from them (not recorded which). The receptors derive from an adult woman who had mild COVID-19 (a few samples of this study predate the infection). Cell type and time point are not known.

The chain has TRBV3-1 and TRBJ1-4, with TRBD1 matching 7 bases. J was trimmed by 0 bases and V by 4 bases; bases with no gene match: 14. The CDR3 is made up of 19 amino acids. Per the germline V gene, CDR1 is LGHDT and CDR2 is YNNKEL (reference sequence). DNA of the CDR3: TGTGCCAGCAGCCTCGGGACAGTAGGAGCTTTTGCAACTAATGAAAAACTGTTTTTT. This codes for CASSLGTVGAFATNEKLFF.

This clonotype was seen a handful of times. This rearrangement joins TRBV15 to TRBJ2-7; 10 nucleotides line up with TRBD1. The CDR3 contains 13 residues. CDR1 and CDR2 from the germline V gene are LNHNV and YYDKDF (reference sequence). V lost 3 bases to trimming and J lost 5 bases; unmatched junction nucleotides: 1. CDR3 protein: CATSRDRGNEQYF. The CDR3, as DNA: TGTGCCACCAGCAGGGACAGGGGGAACGAGCAGTACTTC.

This clonotype was observed a handful of times. The rearrangement joins TRBV3-1 to TRBJ2-5; D possibly corresponds to TRBD1 (5 bases). The CDR3 loop spans 17 amino acids. Trimming left V 4 bases short and J 1 base short, with 19 bases between. Germline assignment: CDR1 LGHDT and CDR2 YNNKEL (reference sequence). The CDR3 sequence: CASSPILGVSGQETQYF. In DNA, the CDR3 is TGTGCCAGCAGCCCTATATTAGGGGTGTCGGGCCAAGAGACCCAGTACTTC.

Only a few counts were recorded for this clonotype. The chain couples TRBV7-2 to TRBJ1-2; D might be TRBD1 (5 bases). V gave up 5 bases and J gave up 8 bases, with 15 bases separating them. The germline V gene encodes CDR1 SGHTA and CDR2 FQGNSA. The CDR3 consists of 13 residues. The CDR3 sequence is CASSKGVMGGYTF. CDR3 nucleotide sequence: TGTGCCAGCAGCAAAGGGGTCATGGGGGGCTACACCTTC.

This clonotype has just a few counts. The V and J genes are TRBV27 and TRBJ2-7; TRBD2 agrees at 9 bases. The germline CDR1 and CDR2 sequences are MNHEY and SMNVEV (reference sequence). Losses at the gene ends were 11 bases for V and 5 bases for J; bases not matched to a gene: 13. This CDR3 spans 14 amino acids. The CDR3, as DNA: TGTGCCTCGGGCGGGGGGGGTGTGCGAAACGAGCAGTACTTC. As protein: CASGGGGVRNEQYF.

The chain links TRBV12-3 or TRBV12-4 to TRBJ1-5, with TRBD1 matching 11 bases. The CDR3 spans 15 residues. V lost 6 bases, J lost 6 bases, and 7 bases stayed unmatched. CDR3 loop: CASSLRDRGFQPQHF. CDR3 in DNA: TGTGCCAGCAGCCTCCGGGACAGGGGGTTTCAGCCCCAGCATTTT.

This clonotype was observed a few times. The genes are TRBV7-3 and TRBJ2-2; D unclear. Between the trimmed V and J ends, which lost 5 bases and 0 bases, there was a span of 7 bases. The CDR3 contains 14 residues. Per germline, CDR1 SGHTA and CDR2 FQGTGA. Here the CDR3 DNA reads TGTGCCAGCAGCCTACAACCGAACACCGGGGAGCTGTTTTTT. Translated, it gives CASSLQPNTGELFF. The full variable domain, in which reference TRBV7-3 and TRBJ2-2 provide the parts outside the CDR3, is GAGVSQTPSNKVTEKGKYVELRCDPISGHTALYWYRQSLGQGPEFLIYFQGTGAADDSGLPNDRFFAVRPEGSVSTLKIQRTERGDSAVYLCASSLQPNTGELFFGEGSRLTVL.

The chain uses TRBV5-1 and TRBJ2-2; D not certain. The CDR3 has 15 residues. Trimming pared 0 bases from V and 7 bases from J, leaving 13 bases between. The V gene's germline CDR1 is SGHRS and CDR2 YFSETQ. DNA of the CDR3: TGCGCCAGCAGCTTGGCCCCCCCTCTGAGCGGGGAGCTGTTTTTT. Its translation: CASSLAPPLSGELFF.

There are a few counts of this clonotype. The chain carries TRBV7-2 and TRBJ2-1; D might be TRBD1 or TRBD2, each matching 5 bases. Germline CDR1 reads SGHTA; CDR2 reads FQGNSA. V was pared by 5 bases and J by 9 bases, with 14 bases between. The CDR3 totals 13 residues. The CDR3 nucleotides are TGTGCCAGCAGCGCCGGGACCCGTGCTGAGCAGTTCTTC. Residues: CASSAGTRAEQFF.

The rearrangement uses TRBV23-1 and TRBJ2-2; 7 bases are shared with TRBD1. TRBV23-1 is an open reading frame, and its role is uncertain. V shed 2 bases, J shed 4 bases, and the junction held 7 bases outside the gene matches. The CDR3 is 16 amino acids. CDR3 sequence reads: CASSQDRELCTGELFF. The CDR3 DNA reads TGCGCCAGCAGTCAAGACAGGGAGCTTTGCACCGGGGAGCTGTTTTTT.

This clonotype was counted a few times. The CDR3 is CASSVLQGTGETQYF. The CDR3 DNA is TGTGCCAGCAGCGTATTACAGGGGACCGGGGAGACCCAGTACTTC. The rearrangement uses TRBV7-8 and TRBJ2-5, with 7 bases fitting TRBD1. The CDR3 loop spans 15 amino acids. Germline V gene sequence: CDR1 SGHVS, CDR2 FQNEAQ. J was trimmed by 5 bases and V by 5 bases; bases with no gene match: 11.

This chain joins TRBV10-3 and TRBJ2-1, with TRBD1 identical over 8 bases. Germline assignment: CDR1 ENHRY and CDR2 SYGVKD. Germline trimming cut 4 bases from V and 3 bases from J; bases unmatched to any gene: 5. This CDR3 contains 15 residues. CDR3 amino acids: CAISGTGTRYNEQFF. Written as DNA, the CDR3 is TGTGCCATCAGTGGGACAGGGACTCGCTACAATGAGCAGTTCTTC.

This clonotype was counted only a few times. The V gene is TRBV5-6, the J gene TRBJ1-1, with TRBD1 matching over 10 bases. From germline, CDR1 is SGHDT and CDR2 YYEEEE. The CDR3 contains 15 residues. V was clipped by 7 bases and J by 3 bases; unmatched bases: 9. CDR3 loop: CASDGGGQGYTEAFF. CDR3 sequence (DNA): TGTGCCAGCGACGGAGGGGGACAGGGGTACACTGAAGCTTTCTTT.

The chain combines TRBV9 with TRBJ2-3; 8 bases line up with TRBD2. The CDR3 consists of 16 residues. V lost 0 bases and J lost 4; bases outside the gene matches: 7. The germline gives CDR1 SGDLS, CDR2 YYNGEE. CDR3: CASSVGSGGRADTQYF. DNA of the CDR3: TGTGCCAGCAGCGTAGGGTCGGGGGGGCGCGCAGATACGCAGTATTTT.

The chain joins TRBV12-3 or TRBV12-4 to TRBJ1-1; D might be TRBD1 (6 bases). Deletions cut 5 bases from V and 0 bases from J, with 10 bases between. This CDR3 has 14 residues. This CDR3 reads CASSTRGMNTEAFF. Here the CDR3 DNA reads TGTGCCAGCAGTACCAGGGGCATGAACACTGAAGCTTTCTTT.

The CDR3 here is CASSQPRAGARGTDTQYF. CDR3 nucleotide sequence: TGTGCCAGCAGCCAACCTCGCGCAGGGGCGAGGGGCACAGATACGCAGTATTTT. The chain is built from TRBV11-2 and TRBJ2-3, with D maybe TRBD1 (6 bases). Between the trimmed V and J ends, which lost 5 bases and 1 base, there was a span of 22 bases. The CDR3 is 18 amino acids. Germline V CDR1 and CDR2: SGHAT, FQNNGV.

This clonotype was observed many times. The V gene is TRBV7-8, the J gene TRBJ1-3; D is unresolved. The CDR3 runs 14 residues. V gave up 0 bases and J gave up 1 base, with 4 bases separating them. The germline V gene has CDR1 SGHVS and CDR2 FQNEAQ. CDR3 coding DNA: TGTGCCAGCAGCTTAGCGGGATCTGGAAACACCATATATTTT. This codes for CASSLAGSGNTIYF.

The chain has TRBV4-1 and TRBJ1-5; 7 bases fit TRBD1. This CDR3 has 16 amino acids. After removal of 0 bases from V and 4 bases from J, the junction contained 6 bases not matched to a gene. In germline, CDR1 is MGHRA, CDR2 YSYEKL. CDR3 sequence reads: CASSQDWTGRNQPQHF. CDR3 DNA sequence: TGCGCCAGCAGCCAAGATTGGACAGGCAGGAATCAGCCCCAGCATTTT.

This clonotype came up once. The genes are TRBV5-6 and TRBJ2-1, with 9 bases aligning to TRBD1. This CDR3 spans 17 amino acids. Germline assignment: CDR1 SGHDT and CDR2 YYEEEE. The V gene end was trimmed by 4 bases and the J gene end by 2 bases; junction bases not matched to a gene: 10. This chain's CDR3 is CASSINRGPTAYNEQFF. For the CDR3, the DNA is TGTGCCAGCAGCATCAACAGGGGGCCTACTGCCTACAATGAGCAGTTCTTC.

The chain recombines TRBV20-1 with TRBJ2-7; 7 bases match TRBD1. With 3 bases clipped from V and 0 bases from J, the junction kept 5 bases outside the gene matches. The CDR3 covers 14 residues. Germline CDR1 and CDR2: DFQATT and SNEGSKA (reference sequence). This CDR3 is CSASSDRSSYEQYF. CDR3 sequence (DNA): TGCAGTGCTAGCTCGGACAGGTCCTCCTACGAGCAGTACTTC.